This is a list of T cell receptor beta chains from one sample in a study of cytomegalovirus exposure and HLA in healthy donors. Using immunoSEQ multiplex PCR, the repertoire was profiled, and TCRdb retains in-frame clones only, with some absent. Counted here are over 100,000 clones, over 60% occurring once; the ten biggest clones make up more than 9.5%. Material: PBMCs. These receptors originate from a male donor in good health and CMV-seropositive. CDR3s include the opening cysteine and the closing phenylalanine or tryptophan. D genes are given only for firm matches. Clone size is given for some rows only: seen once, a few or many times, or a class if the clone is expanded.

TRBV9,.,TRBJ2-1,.,TGTGCCAGCAGCGTAGCCGCACAGGCCTCCTACAATGAGCAGTTCTTC,CASSVAAQASYNEQFF
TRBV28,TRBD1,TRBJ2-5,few,TGTGCCAGCAGTTACAGGGGAGAGACCCAGTACTTC,CASSYRGETQYF
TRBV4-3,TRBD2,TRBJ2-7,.,TGCGCCAGCAGCCAAGTTGTGGCGGGAGGCCCCTACGAGCAGTACTTC,CASSQVVAGGPYEQYF
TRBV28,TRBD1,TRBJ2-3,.,TGTGCCAGCAGCTCTACAGGGGGCGGCACAGATACGCAGTATTTT,CASSSTGGGTDTQYF
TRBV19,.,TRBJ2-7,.,TGTGCCAGTAGTATGTCGAGCTTCTACGAGCAGTACTTC,CASSMSSFYEQYF
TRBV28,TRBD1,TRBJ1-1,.,TGTGCCAGCAGTTCGGGACAGGGGGCTCTCGAAGCTTTCTTT,CASSSGQGALEAFF
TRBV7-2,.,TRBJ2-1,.,TGTGCCAGCAGCCCGCCACAGGGAAATGAGCAGTTCTTC,CASSPPQGNEQFF
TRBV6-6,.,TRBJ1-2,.,TGTGCCAGCAGTTACTCGGGCAGGGGAAACTATGGCTACACCTTC,CASSYSGRGNYGYTF
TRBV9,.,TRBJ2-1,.,TGTGCCAGCAGCGTAGATGGGACTGACTACAATGAGCAGTTCTTC,CASSVDGTDYNEQFF
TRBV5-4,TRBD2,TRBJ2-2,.,TGTGCCAGCAGCTTGGGGCTAGCGGACCCCACCGGGGAGCTGTTTTTT,CASSLGLADPTGELFF
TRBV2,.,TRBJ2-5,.,TGTGCCAGCAGTGAAGCTACATCCCGAGAGACCCAGTACTTC,CASSEATSRETQYF
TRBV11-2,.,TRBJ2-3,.,TGTGCCAGCAGCTTACGAGGCGGGGACGGGGCAGATACGCAGTATTTT,CASSLRGGDGADTQYF
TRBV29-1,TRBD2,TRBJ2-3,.,TGCAGCGTTGTGTTTCTAGCGGGAGGGCGAAATGCCCGCACAGATACGCAGTATTTT,CSVVFLAGGRNARTDTQYF
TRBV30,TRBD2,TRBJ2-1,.,TGTGCCTGGAGTGCGGGACTAGCCTCAGATGAGCAGTTCTTC,CAWSAGLASDEQFF
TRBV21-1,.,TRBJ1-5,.,TGTGCCAGCAGCAATTCACTTCAGGGTGCAAGCAATCAGCCCCAGCATTTT,CASSNSLQGASNQPQHF
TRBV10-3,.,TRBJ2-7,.,TGTGCCGGATCGACAGGCTCACCCTACGAGCAGTACTTC,CAGSTGSPYEQYF
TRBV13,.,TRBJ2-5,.,TGTGCCAGCAGCTTAGAGGGCTTGGGGGCGATCCAAGAGACCCAGTACTTC,CASSLEGLGAIQETQYF
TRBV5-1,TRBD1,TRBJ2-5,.,TGCGCCAGCAGCCCGGGACAGTTCCTGGGAGAGACCCAGTACTTC,CASSPGQFLGETQYF
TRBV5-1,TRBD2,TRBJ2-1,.,TGCGCCAGCAGCAGACTAGCGGGCTCCTACAATGAGCAGTTCTTC,CASSRLAGSYNEQFF
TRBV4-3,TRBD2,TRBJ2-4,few,TGCGCCAGCAGCCAAGAACCGGCAGGGAGGGGAGACATTCAGTACTTC,CASSQEPAGRGDIQYF
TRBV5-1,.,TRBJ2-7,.,TGCGCCAGCAGCTTGCAAGGGGACATAAACTACGAGCAGTACTTC,CASSLQGDINYEQYF
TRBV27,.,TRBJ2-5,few,TGTGCCAGCACCCCTCCGTGTCAAGAGACCCAGTACTTC,CASTPPCQETQYF
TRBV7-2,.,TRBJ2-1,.,TGTGCCAGCAGCTCCGACTGGCGGGACTTCAATGAGCAGTTCTTC,CASSSDWRDFNEQFF
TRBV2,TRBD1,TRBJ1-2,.,TGTGCCAGCGCTACAGGGGGCAGCAGCTATGGCTACACCTTC,CASATGGSSYGYTF
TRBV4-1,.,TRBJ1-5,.,TGCGCCAGCAGCCGCGAACGGTATAATCAGCCCCAGCATTTT,CASSRERYNQPQHF
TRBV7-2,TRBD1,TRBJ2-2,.,TGTGCCAGCAGCGTCAGGGGGATCCCATCCGGGGAGCTGTTTTTT,CASSVRGIPSGELFF
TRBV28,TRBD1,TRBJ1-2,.,TGTGCCAGCAGCCGACAGGGGGCCTTACGCTATGGCTACACCTTC,CASSRQGALRYGYTF
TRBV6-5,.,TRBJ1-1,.,TGTGCCAGCAGTTACGTGGGGGCGGGTGAAGCTTTCTTT,CASSYVGAGEAFF
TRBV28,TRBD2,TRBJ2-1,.,TGTGCCAGCAGTTCAAGGTCTAGCGGGTATCTCAATGAGCAGTTCTTC,CASSSRSSGYLNEQFF
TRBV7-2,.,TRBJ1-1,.,TGTGCCAGCAGCTTAGGTTCGGGGGTCTCCACTGAAGCTTTCTTT,CASSLGSGVSTEAFF